A selection of T cell receptor beta chains follows, all from one sample in a study of blood T cells in healthy people across ages. TCRdb independently ran MiXCR on the 5' RACE reads; one entry per CDR3 protein. The sample holds about 1 million distinct CDR3 sequences, around 27% seen once. This sample was shared with a second study, whose subject was T cells of mothers and their children.

Material for sequencing was blood. The origin of the receptors is a girl aged 2 to 10 in good health. The CDR3 runs from the conserved cysteine through the conserved F or W. D genes are given only for firm matches. Clone size is stated in some rows and not others, as once, few, many or a class when expanded.

V gene: TRBV20-1; D gene: .; clone size: few; J gene: TRBJ2-6; CDR3 DNA: TGCAGTGCTAGTTCTCGGGCCAACGTCCTGACTTTC; CDR3 protein: CSASSRANVLTF
V gene: TRBV14; D gene: TRBD1; clone size: few; J gene: TRBJ2-7; CDR3 DNA: TGTGCCAGCAGCCAAGTTGGGGACAGATACTACGAGCAGTACTTC; CDR3 protein: CASSQVGDRYYEQYF
V gene: TRBV29-1; D gene: .; clone size: .; J gene: TRBJ1-4; CDR3 DNA: TGCAGCGTTGCACGGACCATTAATGAAAAACTGTTTTTT; CDR3 protein: CSVARTINEKLFF
V gene: TRBV28; D gene: .; clone size: .; J gene: TRBJ2-1; CDR3 DNA: TGTGCCAGCAGTTTTTCTCAAGGGCCCAATGAGCAGTTCTTC; CDR3 protein: CASSFSQGPNEQFF
V gene: TRBV7-3; D gene: .; clone size: few; J gene: TRBJ1-4; CDR3 DNA: TGTGCCAGCAGCTTAATAGCGAAATGGGGAGCGTTTTTT; CDR3 protein: CASSLIAKWGAFF
V gene: TRBV29-1; D gene: TRBD2; clone size: few; J gene: TRBJ2-5; CDR3 DNA: TGCAGCGTTGGGGAGGGGCAAGAGACCCAGTACTTC; CDR3 protein: CSVGEGQETQYF
V gene: TRBV12-5; D gene: .; clone size: .; J gene: TRBJ2-1; CDR3 DNA: TGTGCTAGTGGTTTGTGGCAGGGAATGTTCTTC; CDR3 protein: CASGLWQGMFF
V gene: TRBV7-6; D gene: .; clone size: few; J gene: TRBJ1-1; CDR3 DNA: TGTGCCAGCAGCTCAGGGGATCCGTGGACTGAAGCTTTCTTT; CDR3 protein: CASSSGDPWTEAFF
V gene: TRBV29-1; D gene: .; clone size: .; J gene: TRBJ1-4; CDR3 DNA: TGCAGCGGGCGATGGGCGGCTAATGAAAAACTGTTTTTT; CDR3 protein: CSGRWAANEKLFF
V gene: TRBV6-1; D gene: TRBD2; clone size: few; J gene: TRBJ2-5; CDR3 DNA: TGTGCCACGACTAGCGGGGGGGGAATCCAAGAGACCCAGTACTTC; CDR3 protein: CATTSGGGIQETQYF
V gene: TRBV10-3; D gene: .; clone size: .; J gene: TRBJ2-7; CDR3 DNA: TGTGCCATCAGTTCAGGTCAAGGGGGAGAGCAGTACTTC; CDR3 protein: CAISSGQGGEQYF
V gene: TRBV7-9; D gene: TRBD1; clone size: few; J gene: TRBJ1-2; CDR3 DNA: TGTGCCAGCAGCCTACGGACAGGGCGGAGTGATAACTATGGCTACACCTTC; CDR3 protein: CASSLRTGRSDNYGYTF
V gene: TRBV12-3/TRBV12-4; D gene: TRBD2; clone size: few; J gene: TRBJ2-7; CDR3 DNA: TGTGCCAGCCGTCCAGACCGGGAGGGCTCCTACGAGCAGTACTTC; CDR3 protein: CASRPDREGSYEQYF
V gene: TRBV25-1; D gene: .; clone size: few; J gene: TRBJ1-5; CDR3 DNA: TGTGCCAGCAGTGAATATCCCAGCAGGGCCTCTCAGCCCCAGCATTTT; CDR3 protein: CASSEYPSRASQPQHF
V gene: TRBV28; D gene: TRBD1; clone size: .; J gene: TRBJ2-7; CDR3 DNA: TGTGCCAGCGGGACAGGGAGCAAGCAGTACTTC; CDR3 protein: CASGTGSKQYF
V gene: TRBV7-9; D gene: .; clone size: few; J gene: TRBJ1-1; CDR3 DNA: TGTGCCAGCGGGCGGCCGATTTCGGGAACTGAAGCTTTCTTT; CDR3 protein: CASGRPISGTEAFF
V gene: TRBV14; D gene: .; clone size: few; J gene: TRBJ2-7; CDR3 DNA: TGTGCCAGCAGCGAGACAGACATCTACGAGCAGTACTTC; CDR3 protein: CASSETDIYEQYF
V gene: TRBV7-9; D gene: TRBD2; clone size: few; J gene: TRBJ2-1; CDR3 DNA: TGTGCCAGCAGCGTAAGCGGGAGGGCCGTCAATGAGCAGTTCTTC; CDR3 protein: CASSVSGRAVNEQFF